This T cell receptor beta chain stems from a study of blood T cell repertoires in COVID-19. The wider study: Whether acute or convalescent, the COVID-19 samples came from the United States, Italy and Spain. Nucleic acid was either cDNA or gDNA, and it came from T cells, B-cell-depleted T cells, or PBMCs.

Trimming stripped 4 bases from V and 10 bases from J, with 14 bases between. Germline-derived CDR1 and CDR2 are SEHNR and FQNEAQ (reference sequence). The CDR3 sequence is 13 residues long. Original processing methods: Cell counts per sample came from amplifying reference gene primers. Sequencing used immunoSEQ multiplex PCR; TCRdb keeps in-frame clones, though not all of them. V and J calls and clone size are copied from that table; D and trimming were computed from the DNA. The table shows approximately 210,000 clones, with around 80% occurring only once. This TCR was recovered from a woman aged 40 to 49 with acute or convalescent COVID-19. V is TRBV7-9 and J is TRBJ2-1; D possibly corresponds to TRBD2 (6 bases). Input material: peripheral blood. The DNA for the CDR3 is TGTGCCAGCAGCTCCCGACTAGGCCTCGAGCAGTTCTTC. As protein: CASSSRLGLEQFF. The entire variable domain, with the rest obtained from reference TRBV7-9 and TRBJ2-1, is as follows: DTGVSQNPRHKITKRGQNVTFRCDPISEHNRLYWYRQTLGQGPEFLTYFQNEAQLEKSRLLSDRFSAERPKGSFSTLEIQRTEQGDSAMYLCASSSRLGLEQFFGPGTRLTVL.